A selection of T cell receptor beta chains follows, all from one sample in a study of shared T cell receptors in the human thymus. Produced via immunoSEQ multiplex PCR; TCRdb's table is partial and in-frame only. The table lists 500,000 to 750,000 clones, roughly 90% of them singletons. These data are also associated with another study on human thymus T cells.

The sequenced material came from thymocytes. The source of these receptors is a boy under three years old with a congenital heart defect. Both conserved end residues are part of each CDR3. D genes are given only for firm matches. A clone size is listed for some rows: how often the clone was seen (once, few, many), or a class if it is expanded.

>TRBV6-6|TRBD1|TRBJ1-2|-
CASSYNPGQGSGGYTF
TGTGCCAGCAGTTACAACCCGGGACAGGGGAGTGGAGGCTACACCTTC
>TRBV19|TRBD2|TRBJ2-7|-
CASSPSGRGDEQYF
TGTGCCAGTAGTCCTAGCGGGAGGGGGGACGAGCAGTACTTC
>TRBV28|TRBD2|TRBJ2-7|-
CASSSPGGPKYEQYF
TGTGCCAGCAGTTCCCCGGGAGGGCCTAAGTACGAGCAGTACTTC
>TRBV2|TRBD2|TRBJ2-7|few
CASSESSGRAYEQYF
TGTGCCAGCAGTGAATCTAGCGGGAGGGCCTACGAGCAGTACTTC
>TRBV29-1|TRBD2|TRBJ2-7|-
CSASSGDSYEQYF
TGCAGCGCATCTAGCGGAGACTCCTACGAGCAGTACTTC
>TRBV6-5|TRBD2|TRBJ2-5|once
CASSRGGQETQYF
TGTGCCAGCAGCCGCGGGGGCCAAGAGACCCAGTACTTC
>TRBV27|-|TRBJ2-7|once
CASSFRDISYEQYF
TGTGCCAGCAGTTTCCGGGACATTTCCTACGAGCAGTACTTC
>TRBV7-9|TRBD1|TRBJ2-1|-
CASSQTGTSGDEQFF
TGTGCCAGCAGCCAGACAGGGACGTCGGGCGATGAGCAGTTCTTC
>TRBV15|-|TRBJ2-7|-
CATSRVARTYEQYF
TGTGCCACCAGCAGAGTTGCCAGAACCTACGAGCAGTACTTC
>TRBV5-4|-|TRBJ1-5|-
CASSLALDQPQHF
TGTGCCAGCAGCTTGGCCCTTGATCAGCCCCAGCATTTT
>TRBV5-1|TRBD2|TRBJ2-5|-
CASTWRNGGETQYF
TGCGCCAGCACCTGGCGAAACGGGGGGGAGACCCAGTACTTC
>TRBV11-2|-|TRBJ2-7|-
CASSLGLVAQSSYEQYF
TGTGCCAGCAGCTTGGGTTTGGTGGCACAGAGCTCCTACGAGCAGTACTTC
>TRBV11-2|TRBD1|TRBJ2-3|-
CASSLRGLPRGDTQYF
TGTGCCAGCAGCTTAAGGGGGCTTCCCCGGGGAGATACGCAGTATTTT
>TRBV29-1|-|TRBJ1-2|-
CSVGDGGGYGYTF
TGCAGCGTTGGGGATGGGGGGGGCTATGGCTACACCTTC
>TRBV27|-|TRBJ2-7|-
CASSSVRVPYEQYF
TGTGCCAGCAGTTCAGTGAGGGTCCCCTACGAGCAGTACTTC
>TRBV14|TRBD2|TRBJ2-1|-
CASSQGLWSSGSVNEQFF
TGTGCCAGCAGCCAAGGGTTGTGGTCTAGCGGGAGTGTCAATGAGCAGTTCTTC
>TRBV30|TRBD2|TRBJ2-3|-
CAWSPPGGGVTDTQYF
TGTGCCTGGAGCCCCCCCGGGGGGGGCGTAACAGATACGCAGTATTTT
>TRBV4-1|TRBD1|TRBJ2-3|-
CASRSDRVDLGTDTQYF
TGCGCCAGCAGATCCGACAGGGTAGATTTAGGCACAGATACGCAGTATTTT
>TRBV6-6|TRBD2|TRBJ2-7|-
CASSYSKGSGSHEQYF
TGTGCCAGCAGTTACTCGAAGGGTAGCGGGAGCCACGAGCAGTACTTC
>TRBV28|TRBD2|TRBJ2-7|few
CASSFRREAPYEQYF
TGTGCCAGCAGTTTCCGGCGGGAGGCCCCCTACGAGCAGTACTTC
>TRBV27|TRBD1|TRBJ1-2|-
CASSFGTGGGYTF
TGTGCCAGCAGTTTTGGGACAGGGGGTGGCTACACCTTC
>TRBV5-1|TRBD1|TRBJ2-6|once
CASSLEGQGSGANVLTF
TGCGCCAGCAGCTTGGAGGGACAGGGATCTGGGGCCAACGTCCTGACTTTC
>TRBV4-1|TRBD1|TRBJ2-7|-
CASSQRQGAPPEQYF
TGCGCCAGCAGCCAAAGACAGGGGGCGCCCCCCGAGCAGTACTTC
>TRBV19|-|TRBJ1-1|-
CASIHPGGNTEAFF
TGTGCCAGTATCCACCCGGGGGGGAACACTGAAGCTTTCTTT
>TRBV11-3|-|TRBJ2-7|-
CASSRTSAASEQYF
TGTGCCAGCAGCCGCACGTCCGCTGCCAGCGAGCAGTACTTC
>TRBV19|TRBD1|TRBJ1-4|-
CASSIGQGGVLRHNEKLFF
TGTGCCAGTAGTATTGGACAGGGCGGAGTTTTACGGCATAATGAAAAACTGTTTTTT
>TRBV7-2|TRBD2|TRBJ2-7|-
CASSSPGTSGTYEQYF
TGTGCCAGCAGCTCCCCCGGGACTAGCGGGACCTACGAGCAGTACTTC
>TRBV14|-|TRBJ2-2|-
CASSRKTGDGELFF
TGTGCCAGCAGCCGAAAAACCGGGGACGGGGAGCTGTTTTTT
>TRBV4-1|TRBD1|TRBJ2-1|-
CASSQLPDRGGYNEQFF
TGCGCCAGCAGCCAACTCCCGGACAGGGGCGGCTACAATGAGCAGTTCTTC
>TRBV9|TRBD1|TRBJ1-5|-
CASSTGTANQPQHF
TGTGCCAGCTCCACCGGGACAGCAAATCAGCCCCAGCATTTT
>TRBV6-6|TRBD2|TRBJ2-4|-
CASSYPGRGGNIQYF
TGTGCCAGCAGTTACCCCGGGAGGGGGGGAAACATTCAGTACTTC
>TRBV4-3|TRBD2|TRBJ2-7|-
CASSQSASGRHYEQYF
TGCGCCAGCAGCCAATCAGCTAGCGGGAGGCACTACGAGCAGTACTTC
>TRBV6-5|-|TRBJ2-7|-
CASSSRDYEQYF
TGTGCCAGCAGTTCCCGGGACTACGAGCAGTACTTC
>TRBV29-1|-|TRBJ2-6|-
CSVREPGANVLTF
TGCAGCGTGAGGGAACCTGGGGCCAACGTCCTGACTTTC
>TRBV7-2|-|TRBJ2-3|-
CASSLEYTDTQYF
TGTGCCAGCAGCTTAGAATACACAGATACGCAGTATTTT
>TRBV10-2|TRBD2|TRBJ2-7|-
CASSESGIAGAYEQYF
TGCGCCAGCAGTGAGTCTGGAATAGCGGGAGCCTACGAGCAGTACTTC
>TRBV11-2|TRBD1|TRBJ1-2|-
CASSLVPNLQGGYGYTF
TGTGCCAGCAGCTTAGTTCCCAATTTACAGGGGGGCTATGGCTACACCTTC
>TRBV15|TRBD1|TRBJ1-1|-
CATSRADRGLNTEAFF
TGTGCCACCAGCAGAGCGGACAGGGGGCTTAACACTGAAGCTTTCTTT
>TRBV11-2|-|TRBJ1-3|-
CASSLALIQRDSGNTIYF
TGTGCCAGCAGCTTAGCCTTAATACAGCGGGACTCTGGAAACACCATATATTTT
>TRBV6-5|TRBD1|TRBJ1-1|-
CASSLTGALAEAFF
TGTGCCAGCAGCCTTACAGGGGCGCTCGCTGAAGCTTTCTTT
>TRBV5-1|-|TRBJ2-7|-
CASTTGGSYEQYF
TGCGCCAGCACCACCGGGGGATCCTACGAGCAGTACTTC
>TRBV10-3|-|TRBJ2-7|-
CAISETRAYSYEQYF
TGTGCCATCAGTGAGACCCGAGCCTACTCCTACGAGCAGTACTTC
>TRBV9|TRBD2|TRBJ2-1|once
CASSVGGTSGRNEQFF
TGTGCCAGCAGCGTAGGAGGGACTAGCGGGAGGAATGAGCAGTTCTTC
>TRBV6-6|TRBD2|TRBJ2-3|-
CASRHRSTSGEDTQYF
TGTGCCAGCAGACACCGGTCCACTAGCGGGGAAGATACGCAGTATTTT
>TRBV20-1|-|TRBJ2-7|-
CSARTPEQYF
TGCAGTGCTCGGACACCGGAGCAGTACTTC
>TRBV6-1|TRBD1|TRBJ2-7|-
CAPYRGRSSYEQYF
TGTGCCCCCTACAGGGGCAGGAGCTCCTACGAGCAGTACTTC
>TRBV30|-|TRBJ2-7|-
CAWSVRGLLPYYEQYF
TGTGCCTGGAGTGTACGGGGACTTTTACCTTACTACGAGCAGTACTTC
>TRBV5-4|TRBD2|TRBJ2-3|-
CASSRLAGGPPAHTDTQYF
TGTGCCAGCAGCCGACTAGCGGGAGGGCCCCCAGCTCACACAGATACGCAGTATTTT
>TRBV10-3|TRBD1|TRBJ1-2|-
CAGSGQVNYLTFGYTF
TGTGCCGGCTCGGGACAGGTCAACTACTTAACTTTTGGCTACACCTTC
>TRBV30|-|TRBJ2-7|-
CAWRTTLYEQYF
TGTGCCTGGAGGACTACCCTCTACGAGCAGTACTTC
>TRBV5-1|TRBD2|TRBJ2-3|once
CASSLGTSGSEGTDTQYF
TGCGCCAGCAGCTTGGGGACTAGCGGGAGTGAGGGCACAGATACGCAGTATTTT
>TRBV10-2|TRBD2|TRBJ2-5|-
CASSGRLAGGETQYF
TGCGCCAGCAGTGGGAGACTAGCGGGAGGAGAGACCCAGTACTTC
>TRBV5-6|-|TRBJ1-3|few
CASSLGQAGNTIYF
TGTGCCAGCAGCTTGGGACAGGCTGGAAACACCATATATTTT
>TRBV25-1|-|TRBJ2-7|-
CASLPKAGHEQYF
TGTGCCAGCCTACCCAAGGCAGGGCACGAGCAGTACTTC
>TRBV5-1|-|TRBJ2-3|-
CASSPPDLSFSTDTQYF
TGCGCCAGCAGCCCTCCGGACTTATCTTTTAGCACAGATACGCAGTATTTT